This entry lists 18 T cell receptor beta chains sequenced from one sample in a study of neurological immune-mediated disorders. TCRdb re-called the 5' RACE reads through MiXCR, storing one row per CDR3 protein. The sample yields 55,000 to 70,000 distinct CDR3 sequences, roughly 5.6% seen once. Sequencing was performed on PBMCs. All receptors derive from a human donor with multiple sclerosis. The donor label of this sample is uncertain.

Ten or more counts support this clonotype. The CDR3 loop reads CSARGTGDGTDTQYF. The DNA for the CDR3 is TGCAGTGCTAGAGGTACAGGGGATGGTACAGATACGCAGTATTTT. The chain recombines TRBV20-1 with TRBJ2-3, with 7 bases matching TRBD1. This CDR3 contains 15 residues. J gave up 3 bases and V 1 base, and 7 bases lay outside the gene matches. CDR1 and CDR2 from the germline V gene are DFQATT and SNEGSKA (reference sequence).

This clonotype appeared many times. The V call is TRBV7-8, the J call TRBJ1-1; D may be TRBD1 (5 bases). Germline CDR1 SGHVS, CDR2 FQNEAQ. The CDR3 sequence is 14 residues long. V lost 3 bases and J 3 bases, leaving 11 bases between the germline ends. This chain's CDR3 is CASSFVRGDTEAFF. The CDR3 DNA sequence: TGTGCCAGCAGCTTTGTGAGGGGTGACACTGAAGCTTTCTTT.

This clonotype was seen repeatedly, ten times or more. This chain joins TRBV5-1 and TRBJ2-1, with unresolved D. The V gene lost 0 bases and the J gene lost 5 bases, with 15 bases spanning the gap. There are 16 residues in the CDR3. Per germline, CDR1 SGHRS and CDR2 YFSETQ. CDR3 DNA: TGCGCCAGCAGCTTGGCGTCTGGTACCCGGCACAATGAGCAGTTCTTC. Its translation: CASSLASGTRHNEQFF.

Ten or more counts support this clonotype. The V gene is TRBV6-6, the J gene TRBJ1-4; perhaps TRBD1 as D (5 bases). Germline CDR1 MNHNY, CDR2 SVGAGI (reference sequence). V lost 6 bases, J lost 4 bases, and 12 bases lay in between. CDR3 length: 14 residues. CDR3 DNA sequence: TGTGCCAGCAGGGACACAGGCAATAATGAAAAACTGTTTTTT. The encoded protein is CASRDTGNNEKLFF.

This clonotype was seen ten or more times. V is TRBV7-8 and J is TRBJ1-5; TRBD1 might be the D (6 bases). CDR3 size: 16 residues. Germline V gene sequence: CDR1 SGHVS, CDR2 FQNEAQ. V was cut by 2 bases and J by 0 bases, with 11 bases left in between. CDR3 loop: CASSLRGADSNQPQHF. The CDR3 DNA is TGTGCCAGCAGCTTACGGGGGGCGGATAGCAATCAGCCCCAGCATTTT.

Ten or more counts support this clonotype. J is TRBJ1-1 and V is TRBV6-6; TRBD1 matches at 9 bases. Per germline, CDR1 MNHNY and CDR2 SVGAGI (reference sequence). The CDR3 spans 15 residues. V lost 0 bases and J lost 6; bases outside the gene matches: 5. Here the CDR3 reads CASSYSQQGASEAFF. DNA of the CDR3: TGTGCCAGCAGTTACTCGCAACAGGGGGCATCTGAAGCTTTCTTT.

This clonotype was recorded many times. The chain is built from TRBV7-8 and TRBJ2-7, with D unresolved. The CDR3 sequence is 14 residues long. The V end lost 5 bases, the J end lost 4 bases, and 15 bases lay between the germline ends. CDR1 and CDR2 from the germline V gene are SGHVS and FQNEAQ. This CDR3 is CASSPTTGSYEQYF. The CDR3 DNA sequence: TGTGCCAGCAGCCCAACCACGGGTTCGTACGAGCAGTACTTC.

This clonotype was observed at least ten times. The chain uses TRBV3-1 and TRBJ1-1; D not certain. V was cut by 2 bases and J by 8 bases, with 12 bases left in between. This CDR3 comprises 13 residues. The germline V gene has CDR1 LGHDT and CDR2 YNNKEL (reference sequence). DNA of the CDR3: TGTGCCAGCAGCCAATATATCGGTTCGGAAGCTTTCTTT. Translation gives CASSQYIGSEAFF.

This clonotype appeared many times. The chain recombines TRBV12-3 or TRBV12-4 with TRBJ2-5; D remains ambiguous. The CDR3 extends over 13 amino acids. V was clipped by 2 bases and J by 2 bases, with 6 bases between them. The chain's CDR3 is CASSLLYQETQYF. DNA for the CDR3: TGTGCCAGCAGTTTATTGTATCAAGAGACCCAGTACTTC.

This clonotype was detected many times. This chain links TRBV20-1 with TRBJ2-1, with 8 bases lining up with TRBD2. From germline, CDR1 is DFQATT and CDR2 SNEGSKA (reference sequence). The J segment lost 0 bases and the V segment lost 1 base, leaving 11 bases of the junction unmatched. The CDR3 runs 18 residues. The CDR3 coding sequence is TGCAGTGCTAGAGGATGGCGGCTAGCGGGTGTCTCCTACAATGAGCAGTTCTTC. This sequence encodes CSARGWRLAGVSYNEQFF.

This clonotype occurred a few times. The chain is built from TRBV7-2 and TRBJ1-1; 7 bases are a match to TRBD1. J gave up 9 bases and V 7 bases, and 14 bases lay outside the gene matches. The germline CDR1 and CDR2 sequences are SGHTA and FQGNSA. This CDR3 is 14 amino acids long. The CDR3 region has the DNA TGTGCCAGCACCCCGGGACAGTCCACCCCCAAAGCTTTCTTT. This translates into CASTPGQSTPKAFF.

The sample holds many counts of this clonotype. V is TRBV5-1 and J is TRBJ1-2, with 8 bases fitting TRBD1. The CDR3 runs to 14 residues. Germline CDR1 and CDR2: SGHRS and YFSETQ. The V and J ends lost 3 bases and 6 bases, in that order; junction bases with no gene match: 7. The CDR3 nucleotides are TGCGCCAGCAGCTCCCTACAGGGGGTCAATGGCTACACCTTC. Its protein is CASSSLQGVNGYTF.

In this sample, this clonotype turned up many times. The rearrangement uses TRBV5-4 and TRBJ1-6; perhaps TRBD1 as D (6 bases). Germline V gives CDR1 SGHNT, CDR2 YYREEE (reference sequence). The CDR3 has 20 amino acids. With 4 bases removed from V and 0 bases from J, the gap between germline ends came to 23 bases. The CDR3 protein is CASSRETGPADFSYNSPLHF. The CDR3 bases are TGTGCCAGCAGCAGGGAGACAGGCCCTGCCGATTTCTCCTATAATTCACCCCTCCACTTT.

This clonotype showed up many times. V and J are TRBV5-1 and TRBJ2-7; possibly TRBD2 for D (7 bases). This CDR3 spans 13 amino acids. Germline assignment: CDR1 SGHRS and CDR2 YFSETQ. Trimming removed 4 bases from V and 7 bases from J, with 15 bases in between. CDR3 in DNA: TGCGCCAGCAGCCCCGAGGGGGGGCGAGAGCAGTACTTC. Protein sequence: CASSPEGGREQYF.

This clonotype was detected many times. The gene calls are TRBV5-1 and TRBJ1-1; D might be TRBD1 (5 bases). This CDR3 spans 15 amino acids. The germline gives CDR1 SGHRS, CDR2 YFSETQ. V lost 4 bases and J 0 bases, leaving 13 bases between the germline ends. The CDR3 spells CASSPRSGVNTEAFF. For the CDR3, the DNA is TGCGCCAGCAGCCCCCGGTCGGGGGTGAACACTGAAGCTTTCTTT. The full variable domain, in which reference TRBV5-1 and TRBJ1-1 provide the parts outside the CDR3, is KAGVTQTPRYLIKTRGQQVTLSCSPISGHRSVSWYQQTPGQGLQFLFEYFSETQRNKGNFPGRFSGRQFSNSRSEMNVSTLELGDSALYLCASSPRSGVNTEAFFGQGTRLTVV.

This clonotype has a count of ten or more. The rearrangement joins TRBV4-1 to TRBJ2-7; 11 bases are a match to TRBD2. The CDR3 has 16 amino acids. V gave up 8 bases and J gave up 2 bases; unmatched junction bases: 11. Germline V lookup: CDR1 MGHRA, CDR2 YSYEKL. The CDR3 DNA reads TGCGCCAGCCTCACTTCGGGACTAGCGGAAACCTACGAGCAGTACTTC. Translated, it gives CASLTSGLAETYEQYF.

On this clonotype: Being one base from a much bigger clone, this may be a read error. The chain couples TRBV6-6 to TRBJ1-5; 7 positions agree with TRBD1. The CDR3 totals 16 residues. The germline V gene encodes CDR1 MNHNY and CDR2 SVGAGI (reference sequence). J lost 1 base, V lost 5 bases, and 8 bases had no gene match. The CDR3 nucleotides are TGTGCCAGCAGTGGGACAGTACGACTGAGCAATCAGCCCCAGCATTTT. It is translated as CASSGTVRLSNQPQHF.

Ten or more counts support this clonotype. The CDR3, as DNA: TGTGCCAGCAGTTTCCGGGACAGGGCGAATTCACCCCTCCACTTT. Translated, it gives CASSFRDRANSPLHF. The genes are TRBV12-3 or TRBV12-4 and TRBJ1-6; 9 bases agree with TRBD1. This CDR3 contains 15 residues. Germline trimming cut 3 bases from V and 7 bases from J; bases unmatched to any gene: 4.